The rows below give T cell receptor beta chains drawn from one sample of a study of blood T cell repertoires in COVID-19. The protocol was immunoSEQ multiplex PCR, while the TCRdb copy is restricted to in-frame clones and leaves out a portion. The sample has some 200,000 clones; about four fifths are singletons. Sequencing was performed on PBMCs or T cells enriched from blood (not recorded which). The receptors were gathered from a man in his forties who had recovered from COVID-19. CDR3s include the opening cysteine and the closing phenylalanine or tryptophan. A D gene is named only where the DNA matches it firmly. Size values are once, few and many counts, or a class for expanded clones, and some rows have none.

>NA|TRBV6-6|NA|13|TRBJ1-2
CASIPYGSEGYTF
TGTGCCAGCATCCCTTACGGTTCCGAGGGCTACACCTTC
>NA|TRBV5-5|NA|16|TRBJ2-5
CASSYQGAGVSETQYF
TGTGCCAGCAGCTATCAGGGTGCAGGGGTGAGCGAGACCCAGTACTTC
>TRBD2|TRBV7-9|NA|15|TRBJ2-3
CASSARGGSTDTQYF
TGTGCCAGCAGCGCACGGGGGGGAAGTACAGATACGCAGTATTTT
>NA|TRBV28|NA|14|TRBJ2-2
CASRYRANTGELFF
TGTGCCAGCAGGTACAGGGCGAACACCGGGGAGCTGTTTTTT
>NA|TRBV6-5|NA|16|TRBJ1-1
CASSYQVVGLNTEAFF
TGTGCCAGCAGTTATCAGGTTGTCGGCTTGAACACTGAAGCTTTCTTT
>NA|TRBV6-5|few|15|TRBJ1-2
CASSYFAGSDYGYTF
TGTGCCAGCAGTTACTTCGCAGGTAGTGACTATGGCTACACCTTC
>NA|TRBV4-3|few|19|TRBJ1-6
CASSQGWREGRLVNSPLHF
TGCGCCAGCAGCCAAGGGTGGAGGGAGGGTAGGTTGGTAAACTCACCCCTCCACTTT
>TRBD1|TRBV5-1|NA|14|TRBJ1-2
CASSWGDRGDGYTF
TGCGCCAGCAGCTGGGGGGACAGGGGAGACGGCTACACCTTC
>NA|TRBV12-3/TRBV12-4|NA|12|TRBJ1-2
CASSPRGYGYTF
TGTGCCAGCAGTCCAAGGGGCTATGGCTACACCTTC
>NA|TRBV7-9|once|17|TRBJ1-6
CASSGMQQGRDGSPLHF
TGTGCCAGCAGCGGAATGCAACAGGGCCGCGACGGTTCACCCCTCCACTTT
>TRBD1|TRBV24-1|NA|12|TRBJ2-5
CATSAGQGFLYF
TGTGCCACCAGTGCGGGACAGGGGTTCCTGTACTTC
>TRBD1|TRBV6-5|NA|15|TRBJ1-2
CASSPYLQGALGYTF
TGTGCCAGCAGTCCTTACCTACAGGGGGCCCTTGGCTACACCTTC
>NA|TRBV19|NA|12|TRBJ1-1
CASRDLNTEAFF
TGTGCCAGTAGGGACTTGAACACTGAAGCTTTCTTT
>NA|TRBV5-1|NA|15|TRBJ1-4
CASSLGTATNEKLFF
TGCGCCAGCAGCTTGGGGACTGCAACTAATGAAAAACTGTTTTTT
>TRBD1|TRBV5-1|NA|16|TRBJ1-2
CASSSQGGQENYGYTF
TGCGCCAGCAGCTCCCAAGGGGGACAGGAGAACTATGGCTACACCTTC